The clone carrying this T cell receptor beta chain came up once. Its antigen is undetermined. The germline V and J ends were trimmed by 5 bases and 6 bases, with 4 bases remaining between them. The CDR3 length is 10 residues. Looked up from germline, CDR1 is SEHNR and CDR2 is FQNEAQ (reference sequence). The sample comes from a study of cytomegalovirus exposure and HLA in healthy donors. Study-level information: Sequencing of about 179 million T cells in an earlier analysis found about 120 million unique TCR beta sequences. Overall study findings and caveats: For most TCR beta V segments, an earlier analysis put the productive rate at about 87% or about 30% of the time. CMV serostatus stood as the only immune exposure information on hand.

The PCR contained 60 Vbeta and 13 Jbeta primers. Method: immunoSEQ multiplex PCR; TCRdb's copy keeps in-frame clones and lacks some. The sample holds 40,000 to 55,000 clones, around 80% seen once. Sequencing input: PBMCs. This sequence joins TRBV7-9 and TRBJ1-2; no definite D call. This receptor was taken from a boy aged 5-17 years in good health and CMV-seropositive. The CDR3: CASSQDGYTF. CDR3 DNA: TGTGCCAGCAGCCAGGATGGCTACACCTTC.